What follows are 25 T cell receptor beta chains derived from one specimen sequenced in a study of identical twins. TCRdb re-called the 5' RACE reads through MiXCR, storing one row per CDR3 protein. The sample has 400,000 to 550,000 distinct CDR3 sequences, approximately 15% seen once. This same sample was also part of a study on yellow fever vaccine responses in identical twins.

Material for sequencing was CD4+ T cells sorted from blood. The origin of the receptors is a woman under 30 in good health.

This clonotype has more than one count but fewer than ten. This chain uses TRBV7-9 with TRBJ1-1, with a possible D match to TRBD1 (5 bases). V was pared by 4 bases and J by 1 base, with 10 bases between. The CDR3 spans 14 residues. Germline assignment: CDR1 SEHNR and CDR2 FQNEAQ (reference sequence). The CDR3: CASSYQGQNTEAFF. The CDR3 DNA reads as TGTGCCAGCAGCTATCAGGGCCAGAACACTGAAGCTTTCTTT.

This clonotype was observed many times. CDR3 nucleotides: TGTGCCAGCAGTCCGGGGGGGACTAGCGGGGGGGAGCTGTTTTTT. Translated: CASSPGGTSGGELFF. The V gene is TRBV12-3 or TRBV12-4, the J gene TRBJ2-2; 12 nucleotides align to TRBD2. The CDR3 length is 15 residues. V dropped 5 bases and J dropped 8; count of bases not matched to a gene: 6.

This clonotype appeared a few times. This rearrangement joins TRBV16 to TRBJ2-7, with 9 bases identical to TRBD1. The trim removed 1 base at V and 2 bases at J, leaving 15 bases unmatched. Germline V CDR1 and CDR2: KGHSY, FQNENV. This CDR3 has 19 residues. As DNA, the CDR3 is TGTGCCAGCAGCCAATGGCCCCCCCCCGGACAGGGGTTTCCCTACGAGCAGTACTTC. It specifies CASSQWPPPGQGFPYEQYF.

J is TRBJ2-1 and V is TRBV29-1; TRBD2 might be the D (6 bases). Per the germline V gene, CDR1 is SQVTM and CDR2 is ANQGSEA. This CDR3 contains 12 residues. Trimming removed 3 bases at V and 7 bases at J, with 10 bases between. The CDR3 spells CSVEGGSNEQFF. The CDR3 DNA follows: TGCAGCGTTGAGGGGGGTAGTAATGAGCAGTTCTTC.

The chain joins TRBV6-2 or TRBV6-3 to TRBJ2-1; D is unresolved. The CDR3 runs 12 residues. Germline CDR1 reads MNHEY; CDR2 reads SVGEGT. The ends were cut back, 5 bases at V and 15 bases at J, with 17 bases in the middle. The CDR3 is CASSNPALSGFF. The DNA for the CDR3 is TGTGCCAGCAGTAACCCGGCCCTCTCTGGGTTCTTC.

The chain has TRBV3-1 and TRBJ2-5, with 8 bases that match TRBD2. The CDR3 totals 15 residues. V lost 0 bases and J lost 3; bases outside the gene matches: 3. CDR1 is LGHDT and CDR2 is YNNKEL in the germline V gene (reference sequence). The DNA for the CDR3 is TGTGCCAGCAGCCAAGACCCGGGACTAGAAGAGACCCAGTACTTC. It translates to CASSQDPGLEETQYF.

A few counts support this clonotype. The chain couples TRBV12-3 or TRBV12-4 to TRBJ2-7; D is perhaps TRBD2 (6 bases). CDR3 length: 13 residues. Trimming removed 6 bases from V and 3 bases from J, with 12 bases in between. The CDR3 DNA is TGTGCCAGCAGATCCAGCGGGTACTACGAGCAGTACTTC. Translated, it gives CASRSSGYYEQYF.

This clonotype was seen repeatedly, ten times or more. The chain employs TRBV20-1 and TRBJ1-4; 9 positions match TRBD1. CDR1 and CDR2 from the germline V gene are DFQATT and SNEGSKA (reference sequence). The CDR3 loop spans 16 amino acids. J gave up 4 bases and V 1 base, and 7 bases lay outside the gene matches. CDR3 residues: CSARVGTGYSNEKLFF. As DNA, the CDR3 is TGCAGTGCTAGAGTTGGGACAGGGTATAGTAATGAAAAACTGTTTTTT.

J is TRBJ2-5 and V is TRBV6-2 or TRBV6-3, with TRBD2 matching 10 bases. J was trimmed by 5 bases and V by 6 bases; bases with no gene match: 15. Looked up from germline, CDR1 is MNHEY and CDR2 is SVGEGT. The CDR3 is 17 residues long. Here the CDR3 reads CASSYTLSGRAGETQYF. The CDR3 DNA is TGTGCCAGCAGCTACACGTTGAGCGGGAGGGCCGGGGAGACCCAGTACTTC.

The chain joins TRBV4-3 to TRBJ2-1, with 8 bases identical to TRBD2. This CDR3 comprises 15 residues. Germline CDR1 and CDR2: LGHNA and YSLEER. V was clipped by 4 bases and J by 3 bases; unmatched bases: 5. The CDR3 sequence: CASSLGLDGYNEQFF. The CDR3 nucleotides are TGCGCCAGCAGCCTGGGACTAGACGGCTACAATGAGCAGTTCTTC.

V is TRBV3-1 and J is TRBJ2-5; D might be TRBD1 or TRBD2, each matching 5 bases. Germline V gene data show CDR1 as LGHDT and CDR2 as YNNKEL (reference sequence). The CDR3 is made up of 14 amino acids. V was cut by 3 bases and J by 7 bases, with 15 bases left in between. CDR3 protein: CASSQTRDRGTQYF. CDR3 bases: TGTGCCAGCAGCCAGACCCGGGACCGAGGGACCCAGTACTTC.

This clonotype was picked up a small number of times. The CDR3 DNA reads TGTGCCAGCGGCAAACGGGGACAGGGGACCACTGGGGCCAACGTCCTGACTTTC. This encodes CASGKRGQGTTGANVLTF. The chain employs TRBV11-2 and TRBJ2-6; 10 positions match TRBD1. The ends lost 8 bases at V and 2 bases at J; junction bases unmatched: 12. The CDR3 sequence is 18 residues long. From germline, CDR1 is SGHAT and CDR2 FQNNGV.

This clonotype was observed a handful of times. The chain employs TRBV12-3 or TRBV12-4 and TRBJ2-1; possibly TRBD2 for D (5 bases). The V and J ends lost 2 bases and 3 bases respectively, with 11 bases between them. This CDR3 has 15 amino acids. The CDR3, as DNA: TGTGCCAGCAGTTTATGGGCCGGGGTCTACAATGAGCAGTTCTTC. Its translation is CASSLWAGVYNEQFF.

Only a few counts were recorded for this clonotype. The chain joins TRBV7-2 to TRBJ2-1; a possible D gene is TRBD1 (5 bases). In germline, CDR1 is SGHTA, CDR2 FQGNSA. This CDR3 contains 15 residues. V was clipped by 5 bases and J by 8 bases, with 19 bases between them. The CDR3 loop is CASSLGQGAIYEQFF. The CDR3 bases are TGTGCCAGCAGCCTGGGGCAGGGCGCGATTTATGAGCAGTTCTTC.

This clonotype was observed a handful of times. The CDR3 DNA reads as TGTGCCAGCAGCTCAACGCTAGCGGGAGGTTGGGAGACCCAGTACTTC. Amino acids: CASSSTLAGGWETQYF. This chain joins TRBV7-8 and TRBJ2-5; 11 nucleotides match TRBD2. V gave up 4 bases and J gave up 5 bases; unmatched junction bases: 9. The CDR3 has 16 residues. CDR1 is SGHVS, CDR2 FQNEAQ, per germline.

Of note for this clonotype: Sequence at one end of the junction differs from germline and may be a read error. This chain joins TRBV6-4 and TRBJ2-2, with 13 bases lining up with TRBD2. This CDR3 comprises 18 residues. Germline CDR1 and CDR2: MRHNA and SNTAGT. CDR3 residues: CACSPQGLAGINTGELFF. The CDR3 DNA is TGTGCCTGCAGTCCCCAGGGACTAGCGGGGATAAACACCGGGGAGCTGTTTTTT.

V usage is TRBV20-1 and J usage is TRBJ1-5, with a weak D call TRBD1 (5 bases). There are 12 residues in the CDR3. V lost 4 bases to trimming and J lost 4 bases, with 8 bases between them. Per germline, CDR1 DFQATT and CDR2 SNEGSKA (reference sequence). CDR3 sequence: CSATKGNQPQHF. CDR3 in DNA: TGCAGTGCTACGAAGGGGAATCAGCCCCAGCATTTT.

The chain has TRBV19 and TRBJ1-2, with D tentatively TRBD1 (5 bases). This CDR3 is 14 amino acids long. Germline CDR1 reads LNHDA; CDR2 reads SQIVND (reference sequence). The V and J ends lost 6 bases and 2 bases respectively, with 13 bases between them. CDR3 in amino acids: CASRDGGTNYGYTF. In DNA form, the CDR3 reads TGTGCCAGTAGAGATGGGGGGACCAACTATGGCTACACCTTC.

This clonotype was seen repeatedly, ten times or more. The gene calls are TRBV12-3 or TRBV12-4 and TRBJ1-6, with D possibly TRBD1 on 6 matching bases. Deletions cut 7 bases from V and 10 bases from J, with 17 bases between. The CDR3 covers 14 residues. CDR3 amino acids: CASTTTGGQSPLHF. CDR3 DNA: TGTGCCAGCACGACTACGGGGGGCCAGTCACCCCTCCACTTT.

DNA of the CDR3: TGCAGTGCTAGAGAGATGGCGGGCAATCAGCCCCAGCATTTT. Translated, it gives CSAREMAGNQPQHF. The V call is TRBV20-1, the J call TRBJ1-5; the D is unclear. This CDR3 is 14 amino acids long. Trimming cost V 0 bases and J 2 bases, with 8 bases left between them. Germline-derived CDR1 and CDR2 are DFQATT and SNEGSKA (reference sequence).

This clonotype turned up a few times. This chain links TRBV6-1 with TRBJ1-5, with no clear D. Trimming took off 0 bases at V and 7 bases at J, with 13 bases between the two ends. CDR1 is MNHNS and CDR2 is SASEGT in the germline V gene. This CDR3 region has 15 residues. This CDR3 reads CASSEAKTLGQPQHF. CDR3 in DNA: TGTGCCAGCAGTGAAGCCAAAACCCTCGGGCAGCCCCAGCATTTT.

This clonotype was seen a few times. CDR3 in amino acids: CASSPQRGASTDTQYF. CDR3 DNA sequence: TGTGCCAGCAGCCCACAACGGGGGGCTAGCACAGATACGCAGTATTTT. The chain joins TRBV7-2 to TRBJ2-3; D is perhaps TRBD2 (7 bases). CDR3 length equals 16 residues. The V end was cut by 5 bases, the J end by 0 bases, with 15 bases between. The germline V gene encodes CDR1 SGHTA and CDR2 FQGNSA.

The V and J genes are TRBV28 and TRBJ2-5; 14 nucleotides align to TRBD2. Germline CDR1 MDHEN, CDR2 SYDVKM. CDR3 size: 16 residues. V shed 6 bases, J shed 4 bases, and the junction held 7 bases outside the gene matches. As DNA, the CDR3 is TGTGCCAGCAGAAACGGACTAGCGGGAGGCCCAGAGACCCAGTACTTC. It specifies CASRNGLAGGPETQYF.

The V and J genes are TRBV10-3 and TRBJ1-3; perhaps TRBD1 as D (5 bases). The CDR3 totals 13 residues. The germline V gene encodes CDR1 ENHRY and CDR2 SYGVKD. V was clipped by 10 bases and J by 1 base, with 11 bases between them. The CDR3 protein is CATRAVSGNTIYF. The CDR3 DNA reads TGTGCCACCAGGGCGGTATCTGGAAACACCATATATTTT.

This clonotype was counted between two and nine times. J is TRBJ2-2 and V is TRBV5-1; 7 bases map to TRBD1. Germline V gene sequence: CDR1 SGHRS, CDR2 YFSETQ. The CDR3 totals 22 residues. Trimming took 0 bases from V and 0 from J; bases not matched to a gene: 20. Here the CDR3 DNA reads TGCGCCAGCAGCTTGGCTTTTTACAGGGGAAAGGGAGACGAGGCGAACACCGGGGAGCTGTTTTTT. It codes for CASSLAFYRGKGDEANTGELFF.